This T cell receptor beta chain was captured in a study of shared clonotypes between healthy human individuals. The overall study: Researchers assigned three CD4 naive, three CD4 memory, two CD8 naive and one CD8 memory plate to each donor.

Findings and limits, study-wide: Clonotype sharing across donors was expected to vary with sequencing depth.

TCRdb keeps only in-frame clones here, not all; method: immunoSEQ multiplex PCR. The top ten hold around 0.4% of the sample, which has 2 million to 2.5 million clones, about 90% seen once. Germline loops: CDR1 SGHAT, CDR2 FQNNGV. Trimming stripped 0 bases from V and 15 bases from J, with 12 bases between. The CDR3 is 12 residues long. Note on this clone: The antigen is unknown.

The receptor's source is a man in his late teens or twenties in good health. Some clones in this sample may be carry-over from other donors' samples. The sequenced sample was naive CD4+ T cells from PBMCs. Subset meaning: CD45RA+ positively selected. The chain carries TRBV11-2 and TRBJ2-1; D is possibly TRBD1 or TRBD2 (5 bases each). CDR3 bases: TGTGCCAGCAGCTTAGATGGGGGAGTTGGGTTCTTC. Translation: CASSLDGGVGFF.